These T cell receptor beta chains were read from a single sample in a study of cytomegalovirus exposure and HLA in healthy donors. TCRdb's table, derived via immunoSEQ multiplex PCR, lists solely in-frame clones and lacks some. The sample holds about 150,000 clones, around three quarters seen once. Sequencing was performed on PBMCs. The receptors derive from a man aged 35 to 55 in good health and CMV-seronegative. The conserved cysteine and the conserved F or W are not part of the CDR3 here. Fields, in order: CDR3 length, clone size, V gene, J gene, CDR3 protein. A clone size is listed for some rows: how often the clone was seen (once, few, many), or a class if it is expanded.

>12|NA|TRBV5-6|TRBJ1-2
ASSPRGGGLGYT
>17|NA|TRBV11-2|TRBJ1-4
ASSLEVTVVGQGGEKLF
>13|NA|TRBV10-1|TRBJ2-7
ASSESAGGYYEQY
>11|NA|TRBV11-2|TRBJ2-3
ATGGASLDTQY
>10|NA|TRBV18|TRBJ2-7
ASSLRGNEQY
>15|NA|TRBV9|TRBJ2-5
ASSWRGGTGSQETQY
>10|NA|TRBV9|TRBJ1-1
ASSGGTGEAF
>13|once|TRBV7-3|TRBJ2-2
ASSYSGGNTGELF
>13|NA|TRBV2|TRBJ1-5
ASSRRGQGVQPQH
>15|few|TRBV7-3|TRBJ2-6
ASSLGTGRTGANGLT
>11|NA|TRBV28|TRBJ1-2
ASSLPGQRSYT
>14|NA|TRBV5-4|TRBJ2-3
ASSSWTSSFTDTQY
>13|NA|TRBV5-1|TRBJ2-2
ASSVQGADTGELF
>14|NA|TRBV14|TRBJ2-1
ASSKKLAGVGNEQF
>9|few|TRBV7-9|TRBJ2-1
ASNPMLQQF
>14|NA|TRBV28|TRBJ2-7
ASSPGQGLDPYEQY
>14|NA|TRBV5-1|TRBJ2-5
ASSVPGAGGQETQY
>13|NA|TRBV5-1|TRBJ1-1
ASSGKQGLNTEAF
>11|NA|TRBV11-1|TRBJ1-1
ASSLVAGKEAF
>16|NA|TRBV5-1|TRBJ2-1
ASSLVASGVGSYNEQF
>14|once|TRBV27|TRBJ1-6
ATLPRGFTYNSPLH
>12|NA|TRBV28|TRBJ2-2
ASSFGVLAGELF
>13|NA|TRBV27|TRBJ2-1
ASSPSGFSYNEQF
>12|NA|TRBV23-1|TRBJ1-5
ASSSIGGNQPQH
>13|NA|TRBV28|TRBJ1-5
ASTLGTGVGQPQH
>11|once|TRBV2|TRBJ2-7
ASSPGSRYEQY
>13|NA|TRBV4-1|TRBJ2-1
ASSPWPGGGGEQF
>13|few|TRBV5-1|TRBJ1-3
ASSEGQSSGNTIY
>12|NA|TRBV18|TRBJ1-2
ASSPSFGEDGYT
>12|NA|TRBV7-3|TRBJ2-1
ASSSELVYNEQF
>12|NA|TRBV6-5|TRBJ2-7
ASSYSEGLSEQY
>17|NA|TRBV11-2|TRBJ2-2
ASSQFRPREAINTGELF
>12|few|TRBV7-2|TRBJ2-5
ASSLVWGGETQY
>13|NA|TRBV2|TRBJ1-4
ASSLEVSTNEKLF
>16|NA|TRBV14|TRBJ2-4
ASSQELGDLAAKNIQY
>12|NA|TRBV7-2|TRBJ2-5
ASSLGQFQETQY